This TCR beta chain is drawn from a study of OX40 agonist ivuxolimab in advanced cancers. On this clone itself: Its antigen remains unidentified.

The CDR3 spans 12 residues. Germline loops: CDR1 SGHTA, CDR2 FQGNSA. Trimming removed 2 bases at V and 6 bases at J, with 6 bases between. Points from the study as a whole: Partly responding patients at 0.1-3.0 mg/kg showed some of the smallest clonal expansion.

Clones were sequenced by immunoSEQ multiplex PCR, and TCRdb holds only the in-frame ones, with some missing. Among 55,000 to 70,000 clones listed, about 84% were seen once. The source of this sequence is an adult with an advanced solid tumor such as melanoma, head and neck, liver or kidney cancer. The chain has TRBV7-2 and TRBJ2-3; unclear D gene. This specimen consisted of CD4+ or CD8+ T cells sorted from blood, obtained in a trial of the OX40 agonist ivuxolimab. The CDR3 nucleotides read TGTGCCAGCAGCTTAAATTCGGATACGCAGTATTTT. The encoded protein is CASSLNSDTQYF.